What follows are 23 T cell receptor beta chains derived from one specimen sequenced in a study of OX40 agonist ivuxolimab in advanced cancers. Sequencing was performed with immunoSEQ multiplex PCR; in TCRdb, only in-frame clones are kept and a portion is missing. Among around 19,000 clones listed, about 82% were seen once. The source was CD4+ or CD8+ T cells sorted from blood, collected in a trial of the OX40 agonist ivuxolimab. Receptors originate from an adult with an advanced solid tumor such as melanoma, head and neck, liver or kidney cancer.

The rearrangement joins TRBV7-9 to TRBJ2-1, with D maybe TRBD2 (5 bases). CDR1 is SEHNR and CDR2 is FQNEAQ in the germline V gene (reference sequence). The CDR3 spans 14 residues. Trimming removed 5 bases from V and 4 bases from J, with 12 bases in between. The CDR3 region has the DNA TGTGCCAGCAGCCAGATGGGGAGTTACAATGAGCAGTTCTTC. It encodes CASSQMGSYNEQFF.

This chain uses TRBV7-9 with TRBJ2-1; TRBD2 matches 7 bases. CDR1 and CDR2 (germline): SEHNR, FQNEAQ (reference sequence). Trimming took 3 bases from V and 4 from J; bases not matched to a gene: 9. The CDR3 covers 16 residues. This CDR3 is CASSFREEHPYNEQFF. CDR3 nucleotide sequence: TGTGCCAGCAGCTTTCGGGAGGAACACCCATACAATGAGCAGTTCTTC.

The CDR3 region is CASRPDSPPTGELFF. In nucleotides, the CDR3 is TGTGCCAGCAGACCCGACAGCCCCCCAACCGGGGAGCTGTTTTTT. This chain uses TRBV6-4 with TRBJ2-2; D possibly corresponds to TRBD1 (5 bases). Trimming cost V 6 bases and J 5 bases, with 16 bases left between them. CDR1 is MRHNA, CDR2 SNTAGT, per germline. There are 15 residues in the CDR3.

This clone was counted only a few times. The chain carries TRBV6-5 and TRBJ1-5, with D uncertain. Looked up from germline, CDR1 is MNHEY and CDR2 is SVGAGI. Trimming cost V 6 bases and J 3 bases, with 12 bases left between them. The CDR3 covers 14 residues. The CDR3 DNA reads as TGTGCCAGCAGCCCCGGCGGGGTCAATCAGCCCCAGCATTTT. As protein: CASSPGGVNQPQHF.

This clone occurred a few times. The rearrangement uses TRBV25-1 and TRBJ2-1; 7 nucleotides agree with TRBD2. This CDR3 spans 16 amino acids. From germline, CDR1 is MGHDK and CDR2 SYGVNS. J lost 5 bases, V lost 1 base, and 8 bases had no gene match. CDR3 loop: CASSESEGGSNNEQFF. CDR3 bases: TGTGCCAGCAGTGAATCGGAGGGAGGGAGTAACAATGAGCAGTTCTTC.

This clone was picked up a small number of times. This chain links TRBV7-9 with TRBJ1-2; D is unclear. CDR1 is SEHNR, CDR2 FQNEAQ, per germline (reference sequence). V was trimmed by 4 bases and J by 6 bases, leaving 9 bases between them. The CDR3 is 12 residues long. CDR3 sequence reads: CASSSLWDGYTF. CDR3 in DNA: TGTGCCAGCAGCTCTTTATGGGATGGCTACACCTTC. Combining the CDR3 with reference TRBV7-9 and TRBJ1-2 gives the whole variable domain DTGVSQNPRHKITKRGQNVTFRCDPISEHNRLYWYRQTLGQGPEFLTYFQNEAQLEKSRLLSDRFSAERPKGSFSTLEIQRTEQGDSAMYLCASSSLWDGYTFGSGTRLTVV.

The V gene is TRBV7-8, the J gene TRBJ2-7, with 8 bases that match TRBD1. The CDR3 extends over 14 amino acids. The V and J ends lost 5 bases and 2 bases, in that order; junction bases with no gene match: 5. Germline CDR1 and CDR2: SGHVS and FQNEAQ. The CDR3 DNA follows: TGTGCCAGCAGCCCGGCAGGGGGCACCTACGAGCAGTACTTC. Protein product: CASSPAGGTYEQYF. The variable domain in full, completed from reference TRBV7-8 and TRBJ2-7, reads GAGVSQSPRYKVAKRGQDVALRCDPISGHVSLFWYQQALGQGPEFLTYFQNEAQLDKSGLPSDRFFAERPEGSVSTLKIQRTQQEDSAVYLCASSPAGGTYEQYFGPGTRLTVT.

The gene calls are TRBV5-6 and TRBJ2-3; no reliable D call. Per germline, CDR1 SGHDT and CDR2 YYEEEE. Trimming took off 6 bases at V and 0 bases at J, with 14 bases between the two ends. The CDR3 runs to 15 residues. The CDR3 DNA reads TGTGCCAGCACCTCGTGGGGTTCTAGCACAGATACGCAGTATTTT. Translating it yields CASTSWGSSTDTQYF. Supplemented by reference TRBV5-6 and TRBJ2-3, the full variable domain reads DAGVTQSPTHLIKTRGQQVTLRCSPKSGHDTVSWYQQALGQGPQFIFQYYEEEERQRGNFPDRFSGHQFPNYSSELNVNALLLGDSALYLCASTSWGSSTDTQYFGPGTRLTVL.

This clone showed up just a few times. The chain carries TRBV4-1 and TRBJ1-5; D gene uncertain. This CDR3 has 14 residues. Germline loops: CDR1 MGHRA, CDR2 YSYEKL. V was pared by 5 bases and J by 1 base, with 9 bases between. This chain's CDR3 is CASSTQVSNQPQHF. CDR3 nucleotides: TGCGCCAGCAGCACTCAGGTCAGCAATCAGCCCCAGCATTTT.

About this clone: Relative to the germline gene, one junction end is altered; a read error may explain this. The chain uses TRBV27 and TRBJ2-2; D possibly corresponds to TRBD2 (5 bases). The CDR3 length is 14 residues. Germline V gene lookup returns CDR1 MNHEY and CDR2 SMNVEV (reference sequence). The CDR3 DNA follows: TGTGCCAGCAAGAACGAGCGCGAACACCGGGGAGCTGTTTTT. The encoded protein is CASKNEREHRGAVF.

CDR3 sequence: CAISAEVYSNYGYTF. CDR3 coding DNA: TGTGCCATCAGCGCCGAGGTATACAGTAACTATGGCTACACCTTC. This rearrangement joins TRBV10-3 to TRBJ1-2; no clear D gene. Trimming cost V 6 bases and J 1 base, with 15 bases left between them. The CDR3 runs to 15 residues. Germline V lookup: CDR1 ENHRY, CDR2 SYGVKD.

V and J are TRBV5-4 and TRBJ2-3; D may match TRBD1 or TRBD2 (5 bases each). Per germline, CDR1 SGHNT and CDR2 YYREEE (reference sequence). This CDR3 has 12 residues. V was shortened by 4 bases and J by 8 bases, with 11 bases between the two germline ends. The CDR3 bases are TGTGCCAGCAGCCGGGGCAAGGCTACGCAGTATTTT. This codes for CASSRGKATQYF.

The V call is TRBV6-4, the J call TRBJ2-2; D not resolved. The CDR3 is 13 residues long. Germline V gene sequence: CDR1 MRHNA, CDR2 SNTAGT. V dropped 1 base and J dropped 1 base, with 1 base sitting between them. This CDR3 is CASSDLNTGELFF. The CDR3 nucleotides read TGTGCCAGCAGTGACTTGAACACCGGGGAGCTGTTTTTT.

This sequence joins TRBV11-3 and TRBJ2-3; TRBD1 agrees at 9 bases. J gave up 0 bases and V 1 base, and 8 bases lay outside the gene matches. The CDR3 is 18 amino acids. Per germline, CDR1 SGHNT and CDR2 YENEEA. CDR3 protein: CASSLVHGDRESTDTQYF. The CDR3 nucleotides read TGTGCCAGCAGCTTAGTACACGGGGACAGGGAGAGCACAGATACGCAGTATTTT.

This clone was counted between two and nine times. CDR3 in amino acids: CASSTSGDRGFVPLHF. DNA for the CDR3: TGTGCCAGCAGCACTTCGGGGGACAGGGGATTCGTACCCCTCCACTTT. V and J are TRBV7-9 and TRBJ1-6; 10 bases are a match to TRBD1. V shed 5 bases and J 12 bases; nucleotides not matched to a gene: 13. Germline assignment: CDR1 SEHNR and CDR2 FQNEAQ (reference sequence). This CDR3 region has 16 residues.

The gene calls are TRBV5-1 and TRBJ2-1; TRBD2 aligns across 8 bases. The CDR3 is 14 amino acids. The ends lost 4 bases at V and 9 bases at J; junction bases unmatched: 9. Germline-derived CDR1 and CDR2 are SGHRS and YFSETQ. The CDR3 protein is CASSPGGGGGEQFF. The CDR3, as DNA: TGCGCCAGCAGCCCCGGGGGGGGAGGCGGTGAGCAGTTCTTC.

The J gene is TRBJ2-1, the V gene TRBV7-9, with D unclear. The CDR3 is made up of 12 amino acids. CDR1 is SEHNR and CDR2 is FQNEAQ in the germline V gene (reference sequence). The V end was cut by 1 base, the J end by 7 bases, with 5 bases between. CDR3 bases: TGTGCCAGCAGCTTAGAATGGAATGAGCAGTTCTTC. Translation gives CASSLEWNEQFF.

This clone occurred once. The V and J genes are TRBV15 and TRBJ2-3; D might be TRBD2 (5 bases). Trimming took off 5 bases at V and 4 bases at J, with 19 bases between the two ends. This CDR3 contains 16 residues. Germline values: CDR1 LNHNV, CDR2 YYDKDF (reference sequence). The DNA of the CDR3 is TGTGCCACCAGCCAGAACCCTGAGGCGAGGGCAGATACGCAGTATTTT. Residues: CATSQNPEARADTQYF.

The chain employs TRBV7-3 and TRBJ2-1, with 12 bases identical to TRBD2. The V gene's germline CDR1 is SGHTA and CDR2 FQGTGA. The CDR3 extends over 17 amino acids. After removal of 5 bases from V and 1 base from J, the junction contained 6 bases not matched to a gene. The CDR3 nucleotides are TGTGCCAGCAGCCTCCGGCTAGCGGGGGGGTCCTACAATGAGCAGTTCTTC. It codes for CASSLRLAGGSYNEQFF.

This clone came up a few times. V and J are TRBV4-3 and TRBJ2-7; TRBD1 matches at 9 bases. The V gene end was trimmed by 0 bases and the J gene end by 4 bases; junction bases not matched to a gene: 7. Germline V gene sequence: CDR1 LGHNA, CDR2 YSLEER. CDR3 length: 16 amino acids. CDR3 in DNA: TGCGCCAGCAGCCAAGAAAAACAGGGGGCTCAATACGAGCAGTACTTC. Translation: CASSQEKQGAQYEQYF.

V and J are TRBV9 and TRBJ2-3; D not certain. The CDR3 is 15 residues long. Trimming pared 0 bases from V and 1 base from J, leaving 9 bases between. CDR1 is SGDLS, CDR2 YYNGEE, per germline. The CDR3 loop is CASSVDIPGTDTQYF. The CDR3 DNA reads TGTGCCAGCAGCGTAGATATCCCAGGCACAGATACGCAGTATTTT.

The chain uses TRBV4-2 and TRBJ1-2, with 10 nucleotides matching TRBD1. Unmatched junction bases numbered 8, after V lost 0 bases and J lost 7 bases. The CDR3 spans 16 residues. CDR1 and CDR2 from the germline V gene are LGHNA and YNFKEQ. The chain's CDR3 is CASSQEMGQGSTGYTF. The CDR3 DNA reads TGTGCCAGCAGCCAAGAGATGGGACAGGGGTCTACTGGCTACACCTTC.

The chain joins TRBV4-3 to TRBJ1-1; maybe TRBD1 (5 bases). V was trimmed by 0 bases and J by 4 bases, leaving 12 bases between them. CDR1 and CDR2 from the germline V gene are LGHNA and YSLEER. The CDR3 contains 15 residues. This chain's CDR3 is CASSQDSRGGTEAFF. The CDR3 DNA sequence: TGCGCCAGCAGCCAAGATTCAAGGGGTGGCACTGAAGCTTTCTTT.